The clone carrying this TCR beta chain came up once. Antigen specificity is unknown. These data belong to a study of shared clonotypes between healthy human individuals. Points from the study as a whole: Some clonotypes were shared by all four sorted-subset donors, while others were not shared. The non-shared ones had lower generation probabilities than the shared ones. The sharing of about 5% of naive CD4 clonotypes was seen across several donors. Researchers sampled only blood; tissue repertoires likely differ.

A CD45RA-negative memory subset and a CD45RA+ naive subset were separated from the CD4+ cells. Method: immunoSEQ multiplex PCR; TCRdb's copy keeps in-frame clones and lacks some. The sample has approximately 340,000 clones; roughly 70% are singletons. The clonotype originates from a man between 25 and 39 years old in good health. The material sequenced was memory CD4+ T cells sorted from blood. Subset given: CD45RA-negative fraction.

The CDR3: CASSLRAYEQYF. The CDR3 DNA is TGTGCCAGCAGTTTAAGGGCCTACGAGCAGTACTTC. The gene calls are TRBV28 and TRBJ2-7; D remains unclear. Germline loops: CDR1 MDHEN, CDR2 SYDVKM. The CDR3 has 12 residues. The ends were cut back, 2 bases at V and 2 bases at J, with 4 bases in the middle.